The 28 T cell receptor beta chains below were found in one sample sequenced in a study of blood T cell repertoires in COVID-19. Only in-frame clones appear in the TCRdb table, and some are missing; sequencing was by immunoSEQ multiplex PCR. The repertoire holds about 87,000 clones, with about four fifths as singletons. The sequenced sample was peripheral blood. These receptors were taken from a woman aged 70-85 years with acute or convalescent COVID-19.

The V gene is TRBV20-1, the J gene TRBJ2-2; D not certain. This CDR3 comprises 11 residues. Germline V gene data show CDR1 as DFQATT and CDR2 as SNEGSKA (reference sequence). Trimming removed 1 base at V and 6 bases at J, with 3 bases between. In DNA, the CDR3 is TGCAGTGCTAGAGTATCCGGGGAGCTGTTTTTT. The encoded protein is CSARVSGELFF.

This CDR3 reads CASSEAGHNTEAFF. The DNA for the CDR3 is TGTGCCAGCAGTGAAGCGGGACACAACACTGAAGCTTTCTTT. J is TRBJ1-1 and V is TRBV6-1, with a possible D match to TRBD1 (6 bases). V shed 0 bases and J shed 2 bases, with 7 bases lying between them. This CDR3 comprises 14 residues. Germline V gene sequence: CDR1 MNHNS, CDR2 SASEGT.

V is TRBV14 and J is TRBJ2-5; the match to TRBD1 covers 8 bases. The CDR3 runs 15 residues. V lost 1 base to trimming and J lost 5 bases; unmatched junction nucleotides: 6. From germline, CDR1 is SGHDN and CDR2 FVKESK. The CDR3 region has the DNA TGTGCCAGCAGCCAAGCCGGGACAGGAGGGGAGACCCAGTACTTC. This codes for CASSQAGTGGETQYF.

The chain has TRBV6-6 and TRBJ2-3, with D unresolved. The CDR3 has 12 residues. Germline V gene data show CDR1 as MNHNY and CDR2 as SVGAGI (reference sequence). V shed 8 bases and J shed 1 base, with 7 bases lying between them. This CDR3 reads CASRYGTDTQYF. The CDR3 nucleotides read TGTGCCAGCCGGTATGGCACAGATACGCAGTATTTT.

The rearrangement joins TRBV9 to TRBJ1-5; 7 bases are a match to TRBD1. Germline trimming cut 4 bases from V and 5 bases from J; bases unmatched to any gene: 9. The CDR3 consists of 15 residues. The V gene's germline CDR1 is SGDLS and CDR2 YYNGEE. The CDR3 bases are TGTGCCAGCAGCTTTCAGGGGGGCCCGGATCAGCCCCAGCATTTT. This gives the protein CASSFQGGPDQPQHF.

The gene calls are TRBV9 and TRBJ2-1; the match to TRBD1 covers 11 bases. This CDR3 spans 17 amino acids. With 3 bases clipped from V and 1 base from J, the junction kept 6 bases outside the gene matches. CDR1 is SGDLS, CDR2 YYNGEE, per germline. Here the CDR3 DNA reads TGTGCCAGCAGCGCGGGACAGGGGGTGGTGTCCTACAATGAGCAGTTCTTC. It encodes CASSAGQGVVSYNEQFF.

In this sample, this clone turned up a few times. The rearrangement uses TRBV28 and TRBJ1-2; D is uncertain. Germline lookup yields CDR1 MDHEN and CDR2 SYDVKM. The germline V and J ends were trimmed by 7 bases and 8 bases, with 20 bases remaining between them. CDR3 length: 14 residues. CDR3 DNA: TGTGCCAGCATAGGAGGAGTCCACTCTATGGGCTACACCTTC. It codes for CASIGGVHSMGYTF.

The chain carries TRBV7-3 and TRBJ2-3; perhaps TRBD1 as D (5 bases). The V end was cut by 5 bases, the J end by 6 bases, with 18 bases between. The CDR3 is made up of 15 amino acids. Germline-derived CDR1 and CDR2 are SGHTA and FQGTGA. The CDR3 sequence is CASSQGPLERDTQYF. CDR3 sequence (DNA): TGTGCCAGCAGCCAGGGTCCCCTTGAGAGGGATACGCAGTATTTT.

The chain combines TRBV15 with TRBJ1-1; D perhaps matches TRBD1 (6 bases). The ends were cut back, 1 base at V and 9 bases at J, with 9 bases in the middle. This CDR3 is 12 amino acids long. Germline V gene data show CDR1 as LNHNV and CDR2 as YYDKDF (reference sequence). The CDR3 loop reads CATSRGGGKAFF. The CDR3 nucleotides read TGTGCCACCAGCAGAGGAGGGGGAAAAGCTTTCTTT.

The chain has TRBV7-3 and TRBJ1-4; D unclear. The CDR3 is 15 amino acids. The ends were cut back, 3 bases at V and 8 bases at J, with 16 bases in the middle. CDR1 is SGHTA, CDR2 FQGTGA, per germline. The CDR3 DNA reads as TGTGCCAGCAGCTTCGCCGGGGTATTCAAGGAAAAACTGTTTTTT. Translated: CASSFAGVFKEKLFF.

V is TRBV9 and J is TRBJ1-6; TRBD1 matches at 7 bases. Germline CDR1 and CDR2: SGDLS and YYNGEE. V lost 0 bases and J lost 8; bases outside the gene matches: 5. The CDR3 extends over 15 amino acids. The chain's CDR3 is CASSVGSGGDSPLHF. CDR3 coding DNA: TGTGCCAGCAGCGTAGGGTCAGGGGGTGATTCACCCCTCCACTTT.

This clone was seen more than once but under ten times. The J gene is TRBJ1-1, the V gene TRBV7-9; D is uncertain. CDR1 SEHNR and CDR2 FQNEAQ come from the germline V gene (reference sequence). The length of the CDR3 is 12 residues. Trimming cost V 4 bases and J 6 bases, with 9 bases left between them. The CDR3 bases are TGTGCCAGCAGCTCGGGATGGGCTGAAGCTTTCTTT. This encodes CASSSGWAEAFF.

J is TRBJ1-2 and V is TRBV9; D perhaps matches TRBD1 (5 bases). Trimming stripped 4 bases from V and 0 bases from J, with 16 bases between. The CDR3 covers 16 residues. Germline lookup yields CDR1 SGDLS and CDR2 YYNGEE. CDR3 coding DNA: TGTGCCAGCAGCTCCCGTGGGAGGGGCACTAACTATGGCTACACCTTC. It specifies CASSSRGRGTNYGYTF.

The genes are TRBV19 and TRBJ2-1, with D perhaps TRBD1 (5 bases). The CDR3 spans 16 residues. V gave up 1 base and J gave up 4 bases, with 14 bases separating them. Per germline, CDR1 LNHDA and CDR2 SQIVND (reference sequence). For the CDR3, the DNA is TGTGCCAGTAGTATAGGGTCAGGGATGCGATACAATGAGCAGTTCTTC. Amino acids: CASSIGSGMRYNEQFF.

This clone was detected only a few times. The rearrangement links TRBV27 to TRBJ1-1; no reliable D call. The germline CDR1 and CDR2 sequences are MNHEY and SMNVEV (reference sequence). V lost 4 bases and J 0 bases, leaving 9 bases between the germline ends. This CDR3 region has 14 residues. In DNA form, the CDR3 reads TGTGCCAGCAGTTCGTTGAACATGAACACTGAAGCTTTCTTT. It codes for CASSSLNMNTEAFF.

This chain uses TRBV7-2 with TRBJ1-2, with D perhaps matching TRBD1 (5 bases). The CDR3 length is 15 residues. Germline V gene lookup returns CDR1 SGHTA and CDR2 FQGNSA. Deletions cut 5 bases from V and 3 bases from J, with 16 bases between. CDR3 region: CASSPRGGGDYGYTF. Here the CDR3 DNA reads TGTGCCAGCAGCCCTAGGGGCGGGGGGGACTATGGCTACACCTTC.

The chain has TRBV19 and TRBJ1-6, with a possible D match to TRBD1 (5 bases). The CDR3 sequence is 14 residues long. CDR1 LNHDA and CDR2 SQIVND come from the germline V gene (reference sequence). Trimming shortened V by 5 bases and J by 13 bases, and 18 bases separated the two germline ends. The CDR3 nucleotides read TGTGCCAGTAGTGGAGGGACGGGATTGGGGCCCCTCCACTTT. This codes for CASSGGTGLGPLHF.

This clone came up a few times. This CDR3 reads CAWRTGGGTGELFF. The CDR3 nucleotides are TGTGCCTGGAGAACAGGGGGAGGCACCGGGGAGCTGTTTTTT. The chain employs TRBV30 and TRBJ2-2; 8 nucleotides line up with TRBD1. Trimming took 3 bases from V and 4 from J; bases not matched to a gene: 4. The CDR3 runs to 14 residues. Germline V gene sequence: CDR1 GTSNPN, CDR2 SVGIG (reference sequence).

This chain uses TRBV5-1 with TRBJ2-5; 9 bases agree with TRBD1. Germline assignment: CDR1 SGHRS and CDR2 YFSETQ. There are 14 residues in the CDR3. V lost 7 bases to trimming and J lost 5 bases; unmatched junction nucleotides: 9. The CDR3 nucleotides are TGCGCCAGCGGCGTACCGGGACAGGGTGAGACCCAGTACTTC. Its protein product is CASGVPGQGETQYF.

The chain has TRBV5-1 and TRBJ1-1, with unresolved D. Trimming stripped 3 bases from V and 2 bases from J, with 5 bases between. The germline V gene has CDR1 SGHRS and CDR2 YFSETQ. The CDR3 has 12 residues. The CDR3 DNA follows: TGCGCCAGCAGCTCCACAAACACTGAAGCTTTCTTT. Translated: CASSSTNTEAFF.

This rearrangement joins TRBV20-1 to TRBJ1-5; the D gene is possibly TRBD1 (6 bases). The CDR3 covers 13 residues. The V end was cut by 3 bases, the J end by 5 bases, with 11 bases between. Germline CDR1 DFQATT, CDR2 SNEGSKA (reference sequence). The CDR3 sequence: CSASTGGYQPQHF. The CDR3 nucleotides are TGCAGTGCTAGTACTGGGGGCTATCAGCCCCAGCATTTT.

The rearrangement uses TRBV6-1 and TRBJ1-6; TRBD1 aligns across 8 bases. CDR3 length: 15 residues. CDR1 is MNHNS and CDR2 is SASEGT in the germline V gene. V shed 2 bases, J shed 7 bases, and the junction held 4 bases outside the gene matches. The CDR3 DNA reads TGTGCCAGCAGTGAACGGGACAGGCGGAATTCACCCCTCCACTTT. Translated, it gives CASSERDRRNSPLHF.

V and J are TRBV4-1 and TRBJ1-6; 9 nucleotides match TRBD1. The CDR3 is 15 residues long. J was trimmed by 8 bases and V by 1 base; bases with no gene match: 3. The germline gives CDR1 MGHRA, CDR2 YSYEKL. The CDR3 loop is CASSQGWDRDSPLHF. The CDR3 DNA is TGCGCCAGCAGCCAAGGGTGGGACAGGGATTCACCCCTCCACTTT.

The V and J genes are TRBV6-5 and TRBJ1-1; TRBD1 aligns across 8 bases. The CDR3 runs 16 residues. V lost 1 base, J lost 2 bases, and 6 bases stayed unmatched. Germline assignment: CDR1 MNHEY and CDR2 SVGAGI. CDR3 in DNA: TGTGCCAGCAGTTACTTCCTTCCAGGGGGCAACACTGAAGCTTTCTTT. Translated: CASSYFLPGGNTEAFF.

The rearrangement uses TRBV5-5 and TRBJ2-1; perhaps TRBD2 as D (5 bases). CDR1 SGHKS and CDR2 YYEKEE come from the germline V gene (reference sequence). Deletions cut 6 bases from V and 5 bases from J, with 9 bases between. The CDR3 runs to 12 residues. The CDR3 region is CASKEDHNEQFF. DNA of the CDR3: TGTGCCAGCAAGGAGGACCACAATGAGCAGTTCTTC. The variable domain in full, with the rest retrieved from reference TRBV5-5 and TRBJ2-1, is DAGVTQSPTHLIKTRGQQVTLRCSPISGHKSVSWYQQVLGQGPQFIFQYYEKEERGRGNFPDRFSARQFPNYSSELNVNALLLGDSALYLCASKEDHNEQFFGPGTRLTVL.

The V gene is TRBV6-2 or TRBV6-3, the J gene TRBJ1-2; D is unresolved. Trimming removed 2 bases at V and 5 bases at J, with 6 bases between. CDR3 length: 12 amino acids. Germline V gives CDR1 MNHEY, CDR2 SVGEGT. In nucleotides, the CDR3 is TGTGCCAGCAGTTACGGGCAGTATGGCTACACCTTC. Its translation is CASSYGQYGYTF.

J is TRBJ2-1 and V is TRBV5-1; 9 positions agree with TRBD1. Losses at the gene ends were 0 bases for V and 1 base for J; bases not matched to a gene: 2. The CDR3 consists of 16 residues. In germline, CDR1 is SGHRS, CDR2 YFSETQ. The CDR3 reads CASSLGGTGSYNEQFF. The DNA for the CDR3 is TGCGCCAGCAGCTTGGGTGGGACAGGGTCCTACAATGAGCAGTTCTTC.

Remarks on this clone: Germline and junction disagree at one end, which may indicate a read error. This sequence joins TRBV15 and TRBJ1-1, with 7 nucleotides matching TRBD1. The CDR3 loop spans 15 amino acids. CDR1 and CDR2 from the germline V gene are LNHNV and YYDKDF (reference sequence). CDR3 sequence reads: CATSRDHGTAIRGLF. The CDR3 nucleotides are TGTGCCACCAGCAGAGATCATGGGACAGCTATTCGAGGCCTCTTT.